The present TCR beta chain was sequenced within a study of blood T cell repertoires in COVID-19. Method: immunoSEQ multiplex PCR; TCRdb's copy keeps in-frame clones and lacks some. This sample has about 320,000 clones, with roughly 85% found just once. V shed 2 bases, J shed 4 bases, and the junction held 4 bases outside the gene matches. The germline gives CDR1 MGHDK, CDR2 SYGVNS. The CDR3 totals 15 residues. Sample: peripheral blood. This receptor was taken from a human donor in a cohort sampled during active COVID-19. The chain recombines TRBV25-1 with TRBJ1-4; TRBD1 matches at 7 bases. CDR3 protein: CASSETTGLNEKLFF. The CDR3 DNA sequence: TGTGCCAGCAGTGAAACGACAGGGCTTAATGAAAAACTGTTTTTT.